Listed here is a single TCR beta chain. Its antigen is unidentified. J was trimmed by 6 bases and V by 4 bases; bases with no gene match: 5. The CDR3 spans 13 residues. This sample was taken from a study of spatial heterogeneity in lung cancer. At the level of the study: A unique TCR and UMI combination showed up more than ten times in raw reads, on average.

Broader study findings: One measure, the expanded intratumoral alpha and beta TCR count, tracked tumor mutation counts.

Via MiXCR, TCRdb re-called the 5' RACE reads, giving one row per CDR3 protein. In the table there are 7,500 to 10,000 distinct CDR3 sequences, approximately 15% of which are singletons. Time point described: sample taken at primary tumor resection. Sequenced here: lung tumor tissue, sampled at surgery. This chain links TRBV12-3 or TRBV12-4 with TRBJ2-7; 8 positions match TRBD1. This receptor was identified in a male donor with early-stage non-small cell lung cancer. This chain's CDR3 is CASSSQGAGEQYF. The DNA of the CDR3 is TGTGCCAGCAGTTCGCAGGGGGCCGGCGAGCAGTACTTC.